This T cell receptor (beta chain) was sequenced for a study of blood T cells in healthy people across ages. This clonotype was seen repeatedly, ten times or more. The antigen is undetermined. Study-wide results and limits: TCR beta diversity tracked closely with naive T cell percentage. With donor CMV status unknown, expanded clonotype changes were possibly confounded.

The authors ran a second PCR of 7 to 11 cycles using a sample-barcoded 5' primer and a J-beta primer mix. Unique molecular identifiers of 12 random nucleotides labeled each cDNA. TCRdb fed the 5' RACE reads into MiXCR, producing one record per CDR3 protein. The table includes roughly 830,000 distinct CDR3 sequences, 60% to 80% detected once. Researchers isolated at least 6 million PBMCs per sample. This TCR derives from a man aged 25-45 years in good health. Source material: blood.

The CDR3 protein is CATSRDFALSYNEQFF. The CDR3, as DNA: TGTGCCACCAGCAGAGATTTTGCCCTATCGTACAATGAGCAGTTCTTC. V is TRBV15 and J is TRBJ2-1, with D unclear. CDR1 is LNHNV, CDR2 YYDKDF, per germline (reference sequence). V was cut by 0 bases and J by 4 bases, with 13 bases left in between. This CDR3 has 16 residues.